This T cell receptor (beta chain) derives from a study of T cell responses to AZD1222 COVID-19 vaccine. This CDR3 spans 12 amino acids. The V end lost 6 bases, the J end lost 6 bases, and 12 bases lay between the germline ends. Germline V gene sequence: CDR1 MDHEN, CDR2 SYDVKM. The table came from immunoSEQ multiplex PCR; TCRdb's copy has only in-frame clones and leaves some out. Of roughly 110,000 clones listed, roughly 90% are singletons. V is TRBV28 and J is TRBJ2-7; a possible D gene is TRBD1 (5 bases). Sequenced material: peripheral blood, taken 28 days after the second AZD1222 dose. The TCR sequence derives from an adult who received the AZD1222 COVID-19 vaccine. This CDR3 reads CASSRQLGEQYF. The CDR3 coding sequence is TGTGCCAGCAGCCGACAGTTGGGCGAGCAGTACTTC.